This T cell receptor (beta chain) was captured in a study of T cells after somatic rescue of genetic block. Assay: immunoSEQ multiplex PCR; the TCRdb copy retains only in-frame clones and omits some. The repertoire holds around 8,000 clones, with 75% to 90% as singletons. The CDR3 spans 14 residues. V lost 8 bases to trimming and J lost 4 bases; unmatched junction nucleotides: 7. Germline-derived CDR1 and CDR2 are WSHSY and SAAADI. J is TRBJ2-1 and V is TRBV10-2, with TRBD2 matching 8 bases. Input material: peripheral blood mononuclear cells (PBMCs). The clonotype comes from a boy between 10 and 17 years old. DNA of the CDR3: TGCGCCAGCTTGGGGGCTAGCGGGTACAATGAGCAGTTCTTC. Translation: CASLGASGYNEQFF.